A single sample gave rise to the 3 T cell receptor beta chains below, sequenced in a study of blood T cells in healthy people across ages. For the second PCR, which ran for roughly 6 to 12 cycles, a sample-barcoded 5' primer and a J-beta primer mix were used. TCRdb processed the 5' RACE reads anew with MiXCR; each CDR3 protein has one entry. Of roughly 800,000 distinct CDR3 sequences in the sample, about 48% are singletons; the top ten hold around 40%. Sequencing was carried out using blood. All receptors come from a man at least 80 years old in good health.

This sequence joins TRBV25-1 and TRBJ2-2, with D uncertain. The CDR3 has 13 amino acids. Trimming left V 1 base short and J 8 bases short, with 8 bases between. Germline loops: CDR1 MGHDK, CDR2 SYGVNS. CDR3 residues: CASSESKSGELFF. CDR3 bases: TGTGCCAGCAGTGAATCAAAGTCTGGGGAGCTGTTTTTT.

V gene TRBV2 combines with J gene TRBJ2-7, with D perhaps TRBD2 (5 bases). Germline CDR1 SNHLY, CDR2 FYNNEI. This CDR3 spans 15 amino acids. V was clipped by 6 bases and J by 4 bases, with 19 bases between them. CDR3 sequence reads: CASSAPEDFPYEQYF. The CDR3 region has the DNA TGTGCCAGCAGCGCCCCAGAGGACTTTCCGTACGAGCAGTACTTC.

V gene TRBV9 combines with J gene TRBJ1-4; no reliable D call. V lost 4 bases and J 8 bases, leaving 12 bases between the germline ends. The CDR3 contains 13 residues. Per the germline V gene, CDR1 is SGDLS and CDR2 is YYNGEE. For the CDR3, the DNA is TGTGCCAGCAGCAACTTACTGGGAGAAAAACTGTTTTTT. This sequence encodes CASSNLLGEKLFF.